These 16 T cell receptor beta chains were all obtained from the same sample, sequenced in a study of cytomegalovirus exposure and HLA in healthy donors. Vbeta (60) and Jbeta (13) primers were used in the PCR. This table comes from immunoSEQ multiplex PCR, and its TCRdb copy is limited to in-frame clones, with some not included. The table has under 200,000 clones, around 79% seen once. The sequencing input was PBMCs. These receptors were taken from a man over 45 in good health and CMV-seropositive.

The gene calls are TRBV7-9 and TRBJ2-5; TRBD2 matches 8 bases. CDR1 is SEHNR and CDR2 is FQNEAQ in the germline V gene (reference sequence). V dropped 1 base and J dropped 5; count of bases not matched to a gene: 12. The CDR3 contains 17 residues. CDR3 protein: CASSLGVGGAFGETQYF. CDR3 in DNA: TGTGCCAGCAGCTTAGGAGTCGGGGGGGCGTTTGGGGAGACCCAGTACTTC.

The chain combines TRBV28 with TRBJ1-1; 7 bases map to TRBD1. This CDR3 is 15 amino acids long. V was clipped by 5 bases and J by 0 bases; unmatched bases: 6. CDR1 and CDR2 (germline): MDHEN, SYDVKM. The CDR3 here is CASSPPGQMNTEAFF. The CDR3 bases are TGTGCCAGCAGTCCCCCGGGACAGATGAACACTGAAGCTTTCTTT.

This clone showed up just a few times. This chain connects TRBV10-3 to TRBJ2-5, with D possibly matching TRBD2 (7 bases). The V gene's germline CDR1 is ENHRY and CDR2 SYGVKD. Trimming pared 4 bases from V and 7 bases from J, leaving 16 bases between. The CDR3 extends over 14 amino acids. CDR3 nucleotide sequence: TGTGCCATCAGTGGGGGGGGGCCCTTGGGGACCCAGTACTTC. Encoded protein: CAISGGGPLGTQYF.

The chain carries TRBV9 and TRBJ1-2, with D tentatively TRBD1 (6 bases). This CDR3 spans 14 amino acids. Looked up from germline, CDR1 is SGDLS and CDR2 is YYNGEE. Trimming removed 0 bases from V and 6 bases from J, with 12 bases in between. CDR3 nucleotide sequence: TGTGCCAGCAGCGTAGGGGGCAGGGGTGATGGCTACACCTTC. Translating gives CASSVGGRGDGYTF.

The gene calls are TRBV5-1 and TRBJ2-7; 9 nucleotides agree with TRBD1. V dropped 0 bases and J dropped 5; count of bases not matched to a gene: 6. Looked up from germline, CDR1 is SGHRS and CDR2 is YFSETQ. The CDR3 loop spans 15 amino acids. CDR3 loop: CASSLGDRVSNEQYV. The CDR3 nucleotides read TGCGCCAGCAGCTTGGGGGACAGGGTATCGAACGAGCAGTACGTC.

Details on this clone: Other DNA sequences in this specimen translate into the identical CDR3. The rearrangement links TRBV27 to TRBJ1-5, with TRBD1 matching over 8 bases. V trimming: 5 bases; J trimming: 2 bases; junction bases outside the gene matches: 5. This CDR3 spans 15 amino acids. The germline gives CDR1 MNHEY, CDR2 SMNVEV (reference sequence). The CDR3 DNA is TGTGCCAGCAGTCCCGGGACAGGCGGCAATCAGCCCCAGCATTTT. Its protein is CASSPGTGGNQPQHF.

This chain joins TRBV6-5 and TRBJ2-2, with 7 bases fitting TRBD2. J was trimmed by 1 base and V by 7 bases; bases with no gene match: 6. This CDR3 spans 15 amino acids. From germline, CDR1 is MNHEY and CDR2 SVGAGI. The CDR3 sequence is CASTSPSGNTGELFF. As DNA, the CDR3 is TGTGCCAGCACCTCACCTAGCGGGAACACCGGGGAGCTGTTTTTT.

The chain links TRBV27 to TRBJ2-7, with 9 bases that match TRBD2. V lost 10 bases to trimming and J lost 0 bases; unmatched junction nucleotides: 4. This CDR3 contains 13 residues. Germline-derived CDR1 and CDR2 are MNHEY and SMNVEV (reference sequence). The CDR3 region has the DNA TGTGCCACCCGCGGGGGGGACTCCTACGAGCAGTACTTC. Residues: CATRGGDSYEQYF.

This chain uses TRBV18 with TRBJ1-1; tentative D call: TRBD1 (5 bases). The germline V gene has CDR1 KGHSH and CDR2 LQKENI. This CDR3 comprises 13 residues. V was cut by 4 bases and J by 3 bases, with 9 bases left in between. The CDR3 DNA sequence: TGTGCCAGCTCACAGGGGTCGGACACTGAAGCTTTCTTT. Amino acid sequence: CASSQGSDTEAFF.

This chain joins TRBV6-6 and TRBJ2-2; TRBD1 matches 8 bases. The germline V gene encodes CDR1 MNHNY and CDR2 SVGAGI (reference sequence). There are 16 residues in the CDR3. Trimming at V came to 4 bases and at J to 1 base, leaving 5 bases not matched to a gene. Written as DNA, the CDR3 is TGTGCCAGCAGTTTATCCGGGACAGGGAACACCGGGGAGCTGTTTTTT. Its translation: CASSLSGTGNTGELFF.

This clone is medium-sized within its sample. J is TRBJ2-2 and V is TRBV19, with a weak D call TRBD2 (5 bases). Germline CDR1 and CDR2: LNHDA and SQIVND (reference sequence). Trimming took off 7 bases at V and 3 bases at J, with 18 bases between the two ends. CDR3 length: 16 residues. The CDR3, as DNA: TGTGCCAGTAATGTAGGGTATGAGGGCGACACCGGGGAGCTGTTTTTT. Amino acid sequence: CASNVGYEGDTGELFF.

As concerns this clone: The sample contains more than one DNA sequence encoding this CDR3. V is TRBV18 and J is TRBJ1-5; perhaps TRBD1 as D (5 bases). The CDR3 totals 13 residues. The V and J ends lost 2 bases and 5 bases respectively, with 7 bases between them. Germline CDR1 is KGHSH and CDR2 is LQKENI. As DNA, the CDR3 is TGTGCCAGCTCACCAACGGGGGATCAGCCCCAGCATTTT. It is translated as CASSPTGDQPQHF.

CDR3 protein: CASRPNQGATGELFF. The CDR3 DNA sequence: TGTGCCAGCAGACCTAATCAGGGGGCCACCGGGGAGCTGTTTTTT. V and J are TRBV7-8 and TRBJ2-2, with 8 nucleotides matching TRBD1. The CDR3 is made up of 15 amino acids. Trimming cost V 6 bases and J 4 bases; bases outside gene matches: 7. Germline loops: CDR1 SGHVS, CDR2 FQNEAQ. Combining the CDR3 with reference TRBV7-8 and TRBJ2-2 gives the whole variable domain GAGVSQSPRYKVAKRGQDVALRCDPISGHVSLFWYQQALGQGPEFLTYFQNEAQLDKSGLPSDRFFAERPEGSVSTLKIQRTQQEDSAVYLCASRPNQGATGELFFGEGSRLTVL.

The chain has TRBV2 and TRBJ2-5, with 10 bases aligning to TRBD2. TRBJ2-7 explains the end of the DNA better; the J call may be wrong. The CDR3 extends over 15 amino acids. Looked up from germline, CDR1 is SNHLY and CDR2 is FYNNEI. CDR3 in DNA: TGTGCCAGCAGTGTGTTAGCGGGGGGACTCTACGAGCAGTACTTC. This translates into CASSVLAGGLYEQYF.

The rearrangement joins TRBV27 to TRBJ2-3; TRBD2 might be the D (7 bases). V dropped 3 bases and J dropped 1 base, with 11 bases sitting between them. Germline V gene sequence: CDR1 MNHEY, CDR2 SMNVEV (reference sequence). The CDR3 loop spans 15 amino acids. This CDR3 is CASSLGGLGTDTQYF. The CDR3 DNA follows: TGTGCCAGCAGTTTGGGGGGGCTGGGCACAGATACGCAGTATTTT.

The chain is built from TRBV27 and TRBJ1-2; D remains unclear. CDR3 length: 14 residues. Germline CDR1 MNHEY, CDR2 SMNVEV (reference sequence). Trimming stripped 3 bases from V and 4 bases from J, with 12 bases between. The CDR3 coding sequence is TGTGCCAGCAGTTTGAGCGACGGACTCTATGGCTACACCTTC. It is translated as CASSLSDGLYGYTF.